Listed below are T cell receptor beta chains from one sample, sequenced in a study of beta chain features in type 1 diabetes. The assay was immunoSEQ multiplex PCR, and TCRdb's table has in-frame clones only and misses some. The sample has 250,000 to 300,000 clones; 8% are singletons. Sequenced: central memory CD4+ T cells from blood. The receptors were sampled from a woman between 18 and 30 years old in good health. Each CDR3 is given with its conserved first and last residue. D genes are given only for firm matches. Part of the rows lack a size; the others show once, few, many or a class for expanded clones.

clone_size d_call j_call v_call cdr3_nt cdr3_aa
NA NA TRBJ2-7 TRBV30 TGTGCCTGCCACCTCAGGGGGGGACTAAGTGTCGAGCAGTACTTC CACHLRGGLSVEQYF
NA TRBD1 TRBJ2-3 TRBV6-6 TGTGCCAGCAGTATCGGGGACAGAGCCAGGGATACGCAGTATTTT CASSIGDRARDTQYF
many TRBD1 TRBJ1-4 TRBV4-1 TGCGCCAGCAGCCAAGCAGGGGGCGGTGAAAAACTGTTTTTT CASSQAGGGEKLFF
few TRBD1 TRBJ1-2 TRBV7-2 TGTGCCAGCACCTCTACTCCGGGACAGGGTGATTTCACCTTC CASTSTPGQGDFTF
few TRBD1 TRBJ2-1 TRBV11-1 TGTGCCAGCAGCTTAGGAGGGGGCAATAGTGAGCAGTTCTTC CASSLGGGNSEQFF
many NA TRBJ1-1 TRBV9 TGTGCCAGCGGAAAAACAGTGAACACTGAAGCTTTCTTT CASGKTVNTEAFF
NA NA TRBJ2-1 TRBV7-2 TGTGCCAGCAGCTTCACAAGCTACAATGAGCAGTTCTTC CASSFTSYNEQFF
NA TRBD2 TRBJ2-1 TRBV7-6 TGTGCCAGCAGCGCTCTAGCGGGGGGGCCGCAGTTCTTC CASSALAGGPQFF
NA NA TRBJ2-7 TRBV5-1 TGCGCCAGCAGCTTGTTCCAGGCCTCCTACGAGCAGTACTTC CASSLFQASYEQYF
NA NA TRBJ2-2 TRBV5-1 TGCGCCAGCAGCTTGCGGCGGAACACCGGGGAGCTGTTTTTT CASSLRRNTGELFF
once NA TRBJ2-3 TRBV18 TGTGCCAGCTCACCGGGGCCCGGCGCAGATACGCAGTATTTT CASSPGPGADTQYF
few NA TRBJ1-4 TRBV28 TGTGCCAGCAGTTTCCCCCGGGTAGGGTACGATGAAAAACTGTTTTTT CASSFPRVGYDEKLFF
NA NA TRBJ1-2 TRBV30 TGTGCCTGGAGCCTTGGACTCTCCTATGGCTACACCTTC CAWSLGLSYGYTF
few TRBD1 TRBJ1-6 TRBV7-9 TGTGCCAGCAGCCAGGGACAGGGAGGTTCACCCCTCCACTTT CASSQGQGGSPLHF
many NA TRBJ2-7 TRBV11-2 TGTGCCAGCAGCTTGGGGACCCTATTCGAGCAGTACTTC CASSLGTLFEQYF
few NA TRBJ1-1 TRBV30 TGTGCCTGGAGTGTTGGGGGTTTGGGGGCGCTGACCACTGAAGCTTTCTTT CAWSVGGLGALTTEAFF
NA NA TRBJ1-1 TRBV7-2 TGTGCCAGCAGCTTCAGACGCGCGACTGAAGCTTTCTTT CASSFRRATEAFF
few NA TRBJ2-5 TRBV7-9 TGTGCCAGCAGCCAAACAGGGTTTCAAGAGACCCAGTACTTC CASSQTGFQETQYF
few NA TRBJ1-5 TRBV30 TGTGCCTGGGACCGCCCGGGGCTGCCCCAGCATTTT CAWDRPGLPQHF
few NA TRBJ2-3 TRBV19 TGTGCCAGTAGTCCAGACAGGCGAAGCACAGATACGCAGTATTTT CASSPDRRSTDTQYF
NA TRBD1 TRBJ1-1 TRBV29-1 TGCAGCGTTGGTTGGGCAGGGGGGGTCGTCACTGAAGCTTTCTTT CSVGWAGGVVTEAFF
NA NA TRBJ2-6 TRBV5-1 TGCGCCAGCAGCTTGGAACCAGGGGGGACCTCTGGGGCCAACGTCCTGACTTTC CASSLEPGGTSGANVLTF
few NA TRBJ1-1 TRBV9 TGTGCCAGCAGCCCCCAACCCCTGACCGGGAACACTGAAGCTTTCTTT CASSPQPLTGNTEAFF
few NA TRBJ2-7 TRBV7-2 TGTGCCAGCAGCTATAACTACGAGCAGTACTTC CASSYNYEQYF
NA NA TRBJ1-1 TRBV15 TGTGCCACCAGCAGAGACCGCCTGGGAGCTTTCTTT CATSRDRLGAFF
few NA TRBJ2-5 TRBV28 TGTGCCAGCCTAAATATATGGGCAGAGACCCAGTACTTC CASLNIWAETQYF
NA NA TRBJ1-2 TRBV15 TGTGCCACCAGCAGAGATTTGACACTCAACTATGGCTACACCTTC CATSRDLTLNYGYTF
many NA TRBJ1-1 TRBV28 TGTGCCAGCAGTTTAATGGGCACAAGGAACACTGAAGCTTTCTTT CASSLMGTRNTEAFF
NA NA TRBJ1-2 TRBV4-2 TGTGCCAGCAGCCAAGGTGACAGTAACTATGGCTACACCTTC CASSQGDSNYGYTF
few NA TRBJ2-3 TRBV6-5 TGTGCCAGCTCAGACTGGGATACGCAGTATTTT CASSDWDTQYF
few NA TRBJ1-2 TRBV7-9 TGTGCCAGCAGCTTAACTGACTACTATGGCTACACCTTC CASSLTDYYGYTF
few TRBD2 TRBJ2-7 TRBV7-9 TGTGCCAGCAGCCCTAAGACTAGCGGGAGCTTTTACGAGCAGTACTTC CASSPKTSGSFYEQYF
NA NA TRBJ1-1 TRBV5-1 TGCGCCAGCAGCTTGACGGCAGCAATGAACACTGAAGCTTTCTTT CASSLTAAMNTEAFF
few NA TRBJ2-3 TRBV5-1 TGCGCCAGTATTCGAGGGGGTAGCACAGATACGCAGTATTTT CASIRGGSTDTQYF
NA NA TRBJ2-4 TRBV7-2 TGTGCCAGCAGCACCCGACAGGTTCTAGCCAAAAACATTCAGTACTTC CASSTRQVLAKNIQYF
few NA TRBJ1-2 TRBV2 TGTGCCAGCAGTGAACTGAGATCACAGGTCGAGGGCTACACCTTC CASSELRSQVEGYTF
few NA TRBJ2-2 TRBV15 TGTGCCACCAGCAGAGACATCCAGGGGCTGAGGACCGGGGAGCTGTTTTTT CATSRDIQGLRTGELFF
few TRBD2 TRBJ2-1 TRBV5-1 TGCGCCAGCAGCTGGGGAGCGGGAGCAAACAATGAGCAGTTCTTC CASSWGAGANNEQFF
few NA TRBJ2-7 TRBV7-2 TGTGCCAGCAGCCATACTTTCCTGGAGGCCTACGAGCAGTACTTC CASSHTFLEAYEQYF
few NA TRBJ2-7 TRBV11-3 TGTGCCAGCAGCTTAGGCCAAGAAGACTACGAGCAGTACTTC CASSLGQEDYEQYF
NA NA TRBJ1-4 TRBV7-9 TGTGCCAGCAGCTCGACGACAGAGTTCGAAAAACTGTTTTTT CASSSTTEFEKLFF
NA NA TRBJ2-5 TRBV19 TGTGCCAGTAGTCGGGCCCAAGAGACCCAGTACTTC CASSRAQETQYF
few NA TRBJ1-1 TRBV6-1 TGTGCCGCCCGGGACCCGAACACTGAAGCTTTCTTT CAARDPNTEAFF
NA NA TRBJ2-3 TRBV4-2 TGTGCCAGCAGCCAAGAGCAGGCAGGGGAAGGGGGAGATACGCAGTATTTT CASSQEQAGEGGDTQYF
few TRBD1 TRBJ2-6 TRBV11-1 TGTGCCAGCAGCTTAGTGGCAGGGGGCTCTGGGGCCAACGTCCTGACTTTC CASSLVAGGSGANVLTF
few TRBD1 TRBJ2-3 TRBV29-1 TGCAGCGTTGATCGTGGTACGACAGGGGCGTACACAGATACGCAGTATTTT CSVDRGTTGAYTDTQYF
NA TRBD1 TRBJ1-1 TRBV11-2 TGTGCCAGCAGCCGGGACAGGGAGCGCGCTTTCTTT CASSRDRERAFF
NA NA TRBJ1-2 TRBV18 TGTGCCAGCTCACCAGGATTGGAGGCACATGGCTACACCTTC CASSPGLEAHGYTF
NA TRBD1 TRBJ2-1 TRBV9 TGTGCCAGCAGTTCTCGGACAGGGTTTGAGCAGTTCTTC CASSSRTGFEQFF
few TRBD1 TRBJ2-3 TRBV2 TGTGCCAGCAGTGGAACAGGGGGCAGGGCAGATACGCAGTATTTT CASSGTGGRADTQYF
few NA TRBJ2-3 TRBV21-1 TGTGCCAGCAGCAAAGCCTACGGGTGGCGAACAGATACGCAGTATTTT CASSKAYGWRTDTQYF
few NA TRBJ1-2 TRBV7-2 TGTGCCAGCAGCTTAGCAAGTGGGAATCTACGTCGTGGCTACACCTTC CASSLASGNLRRGYTF
few NA TRBJ2-2 TRBV19 TGTGCCAGTAGCACCGCTGGGTACACCGGGGAGCTGTTTTTT CASSTAGYTGELFF
few NA TRBJ2-4 TRBV18 TGTGCCAGCTCACCAAAGGACCTAGCCAAAAACATTCAGTACTTC CASSPKDLAKNIQYF